This T cell receptor (beta chain) was identified in a study of T cells in Graves' hyperthyroidism and ophthalmopathy. General study findings and limits: Separating ophthalmopathy from stable hyperthyroidism was achieved by a 13 V-J model. Model output signaled ophthalmopathy a median about 6.3 months ahead of onset.

There were TCR beta CDR3 regions amplified from RNA transcripts. TCR CDR3 underwent first-round RT-PCR with the HTBI primer set. TCRdb fed the multiplex PCR reads into MiXCR, producing one record per CDR3 protein. The profile shows 450,000 to 700,000 distinct CDR3 sequences, 40% to 55% of them singletons. On the basis of clinical symptoms, serum thyroxine and TRAb, thyroid ultrasound and orbital computed tomography, diagnoses were made. As regards this clonotype: Its specificity is not known. The junction differs from germline at one of its ends, possibly a read error.

The germline V gene has CDR1 LNHDA and CDR2 SQIVND (reference sequence). The CDR3 runs 13 residues. Sequencing was done on a sample of peripheral blood or thyroid tissue (not recorded which). The chain carries TRBV19 and TRBJ2-2; tentatively, D is TRBD1 (6 bases). The sequence was collected from an adult woman with Graves' disease, either hyperthyroidism or ophthalmopathy (not recorded which). The CDR3 DNA reads as TGTGCTAGTAGGGCAGGGGATCACGGGGAGCTGTTTTTT. Its translation is CASRAGDHGELFF.